This TCR beta chain was recorded in a study of T cell responses to AZD1222 COVID-19 vaccine. Across the study: Second doses that came at about 4 or about 12 weeks were put together.

Some clones are missing from TCRdb's copy, which holds only in-frame ones; the method was immunoSEQ multiplex PCR. Among about 160,000 clones listed, approximately 91% were seen once. Study observations and caveats: Along spike, vaccine-associated CD4 TCRs were found throughout, with dominance at 160-218 and 743-854.

The CDR3 extends over 15 amino acids. With 8 bases clipped from V and 3 bases from J, the junction kept 10 bases outside the gene matches. From germline, CDR1 is MNHEY and CDR2 SMNVEV (reference sequence). In the case of this clone: Its target is unknown.

The chain employs TRBV27 and TRBJ2-3; 8 nucleotides agree with TRBD1. Sequencing was performed on peripheral blood, taken on day 0 of AZD1222 vaccination. This receptor was taken from an adult in good health. This CDR3 reads CASAELRGPTDTQYF. CDR3 DNA: TGTGCCAGCGCCGAGCTCAGGGGGCCAACAGATACGCAGTATTTT.